This TCR beta chain was observed in a study of blood T cell repertoires in COVID-19. Study information: Acute and convalescent COVID-19 specimens originated in the United States, Italy and Spain. T cells, B-cell-depleted T cells, or PBMCs supplied cDNA or gDNA.

Per the original methods: Researchers report that nucleated cell counts were estimated from reference gene primer amplification. Method: immunoSEQ multiplex PCR; TCRdb's copy keeps in-frame clones and lacks some. Clonal size and the V and J genes are those of that table, whereas D and trimming came from the DNA. Of approximately 14,000 clones detected, around 78% appear once; the ten largest clones hold approximately 17%. Deletions cut 3 bases from V and 3 bases from J, with 14 bases between. The CDR3 runs 15 residues. CDR1 SGDLS and CDR2 YYNGEE come from the germline V gene. This sequence was found in a man in his forties with active or convalescent COVID-19. The sequenced material came from peripheral blood. The chain uses TRBV9 and TRBJ2-3, with D perhaps TRBD2 (6 bases). CDR3 amino acids: CASSASTSMTDTQYF. CDR3 bases: TGTGCCAGCAGCGCTTCGACTAGTATGACAGATACGCAGTATTTT.